The sequence of this T cell receptor beta chain was determined in a study of T-cell reconstitution after alpha-beta-depleted transplantation in children. Study observations and caveats: It was reported that alpha-beta T cells came from several hundred expanded graft clones (about two months after transplant). From newly produced T cells came most of the T-cell counts and diversity one year after transplant.

Unique molecular identifiers tagged the TCRbeta library. TCRdb called the PCR reads again in MiXCR, with one record for every CDR3 protein. The repertoire has almost 250,000 distinct CDR3 sequences, about 25% of them found once; the top ten carry over 2.5%. This clonotype showed up many times. Its antigen is unknown. V was shortened by 4 bases and J by 5 bases, with 17 bases between the two germline ends. The CDR3 is 14 residues long. Germline-derived CDR1 and CDR2 are SQVTM and ANQGSEA. The sample here was PBMCs, taken before TCRalphabeta/CD19-depleted stem cell transplant. The genes are TRBV29-1 and TRBJ1-1; perhaps TRBD1 as D (6 bases). This clonotype originated in a girl aged 2 to 10 with Fanconi anemia, due to receive a stem cell transplant. The CDR3: CSVVRGSGATEAFF. The CDR3 DNA reads TGCAGCGTTGTGAGGGGATCAGGGGCTACTGAAGCTTTCTTT.